This TCR beta chain was retrieved from a study of T cell repertoires in cytomegalovirus infection. About the study: Public TCR beta signatures were indicative of both CMV infection and a matching HLA type.

Via MiXCR, TCRdb re-called the reads, giving one row per CDR3 protein. Of 150,000 to 200,000 distinct CDR3 sequences listed, 8% to 10% are singletons. The CDR3 extends over 16 amino acids. Trimming stripped 4 bases from V and 6 bases from J, with 20 bases between. In germline, CDR1 is SGHTA, CDR2 FQGNSA. This clonotype was detected ten times or more. The TCR originated in a human donor in good health (CMV status not recorded). Some clones in this sample may be carry-over from other donors' samples. Sequences were obtained from PBMCs. This chain uses TRBV7-2 with TRBJ2-3; D unclear. Written as DNA, the CDR3 is TGTGCCAGCAGCTCGGAGACACGGCCCACGGCTGATACGCAGTATTTT. As protein: CASSSETRPTADTQYF.